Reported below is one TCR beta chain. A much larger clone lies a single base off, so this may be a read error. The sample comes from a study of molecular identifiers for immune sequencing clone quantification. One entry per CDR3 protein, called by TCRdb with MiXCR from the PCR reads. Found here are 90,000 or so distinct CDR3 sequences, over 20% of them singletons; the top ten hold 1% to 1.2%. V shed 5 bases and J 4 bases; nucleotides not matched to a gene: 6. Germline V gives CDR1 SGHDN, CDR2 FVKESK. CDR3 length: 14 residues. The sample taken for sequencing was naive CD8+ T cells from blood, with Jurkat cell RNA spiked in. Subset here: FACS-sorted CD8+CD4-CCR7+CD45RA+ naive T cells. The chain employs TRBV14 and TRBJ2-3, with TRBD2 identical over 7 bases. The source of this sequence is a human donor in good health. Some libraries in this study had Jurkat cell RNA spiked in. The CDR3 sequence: CASSILLAADTQYF. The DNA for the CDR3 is TGTGCCAGCAGCATTCTGCTAGCGGCAGATACGCAGTATTTT. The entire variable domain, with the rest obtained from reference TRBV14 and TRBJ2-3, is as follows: EAGVTQFPSHSVIEKGQTVTLRCDPISGHDNLYWYRRVMGKEIKFLLHFVKESKQDESGMPNNRFLAERTGGTYSTLKVQPAELEDSGVYFCASSILLAADTQYFGPGTRLTVL.